The source of this T cell receptor (beta chain) is a study of blood T cell repertoires in COVID-19 (dated by TCRdb to 2018 to 2020). Background on the whole study: Samples from collaborators originated in the United States, Italy and Spain and spanned both the acute and convalescent phases of COVID-19. Sample metadata almost always included a de-identified subject ID, COVID-19 status, age in years and sex. Samples were obtained from the ongoing ImmuneRACE study (first 160 participants) and from 1,254 subjects provided by 6 global collaborators. Subjects who had been exposed to COVID-19, were actively infected with it, or had recovered from it provided the deeply sampled blood TCRbeta repertoires that made up the dataset. The repertoires were released in a freely available public database intended as a resource for research on the immune response to SARS-CoV-2. The prospective study material was composed of cDNA or gDNA derived from T cells, B-cell-depleted T cells, or PBMCs. Where available, HLA class I and class II types were obtained from metadata supplied by the sample provider rather than from assay-based typing. On the study overall, not on this receptor specifically: The amount of clinical and demographic metadata varied by source and participant and was provided uncurated.

Concerning this clone itself: The specificity of this receptor is unknown. No clone much larger than this one lies a single base away; base qualities are absent.

From the germline V gene, CDR1 is WSHSY and CDR2 is SAAADI. The germline ends are 9 bases apart after V is trimmed by 6 bases and J by 1 base. The CDR3, cysteine through phenylalanine, is 14 amino acids long. The kept DNA is CDR3 alone, 42 bases in frame from the first base. A second Seattle source provided samples from volunteer blood donors who had recovered from COVID-19. Collaborating institutions collected whole blood in K2EDTA tubes following their own protocols. For TCRbeta analysis, collaborators shipped samples in one of three forms: frozen whole blood, isolated PBMCs, or DNA extracted from either of those sample types. TCRbeta CDR3 regions were amplified from genomic DNA by means of the immunoSEQ Assay, a bias-controlled multiplex PCR. Under the source paper's analysis protocol: Nucleated cell counts per sample were estimated from amplification of reference gene primers within the assay. To quantify the absolute abundance of each unique TCRbeta CDR3 rearrangement, sequence reads were collapsed and filtered. Productive Simpson clonality was computed per sample as the square root of Simpson's diversity index over productive rearrangements. TCRdb mirrors the immuneACCESS table, restricted to in-frame sequences. Some clones are absent from its copies; in checked studies, under half trace to an unresolved V gene, and the reason for the others is unknown. That table furnishes V, J and clone size, whereas the DNA furnished D and trimming. For this sample there are around 320,000 clones; more than 70% appear just once. Clones ranked in the top ten supply 5.5% to 7% of the sample.

Input material: peripheral blood. The chain employs TRBV10-2 and TRBJ2-2; perhaps TRBD1 is the D gene, with 5 bases matching. The receptor's source is a woman in her twenties or thirties who had recovered from COVID-19. This receptor has the CDR3 CASRGTGNTGELFF. The DNA sequence is as follows: TGCGCCAGCAGGGGAACAGGGAACACCGGGGAGCTGTTTTTT.